The T cell receptor beta chain under discussion was sequenced for a study of PD-L1 blockade in urothelial cancer. About the research overall: About 90% of the roughly 29 patients comprised males who had bladder-origin urothelial cancer.

This CDR3 is built from 15 residues. Germline-derived CDR1 and CDR2 are ENHRY and SYGVKD. V was clipped by 4 bases and J by 4 bases, with 16 bases between them. As for time point: pretreatment peripheral blood. Patients in the study were battling locally advanced or metastatic urothelial carcinoma. Pretreatment and on-treatment blood mononuclear cell samples were taken, totaling between 1 and 8 time points per patient. Every PCR was spiked with synthetic TCR analog templates. TCRdb keeps only in-frame clones here, not all; method: immunoSEQ multiplex PCR. This sample has about 81,000 clones, with around 90% found just once.

The TCR originated in an elderly woman with urothelial cancer. Source: PBMCs, taken around atezolizumab (anti-PD-L1) treatment. This rearrangement joins TRBV10-3 to TRBJ1-2, with D perhaps TRBD1 (5 bases). The CDR3 nucleotides read TGTGCCATCAGTGGGGGAGGGGTAATCGGCTATGGCTACACCTTC. Amino acid sequence: CAISGGGVIGYGYTF.